Sequencing of this TCR beta chain was carried out in a study of T cells after yellow fever vaccination. Study-wide context: Each low-cell-number fraction was prepared by means of SMART-Seq v4 Ultra Low Input.

The table lists this clonotype with a few counts. TCRdb reprocessed the 5' RACE reads via MiXCR and lists one record per CDR3 protein. Among approximately 300,000 distinct CDR3 sequences listed, roughly 10% were seen once. Per germline, CDR1 SGHTA and CDR2 FQGTGA. CDR3 length: 15 amino acids. Trimming left V 1 base short and J 1 base short, with 10 bases between. The V gene is TRBV7-3, the J gene TRBJ1-1; D gene uncertain. The TCR originated in a man aged 18 to 30 who received the YFV17D yellow fever vaccine. This sample comprised CD4+ T cells sorted from PBMCs, obtained 45 days after the yellow fever booster vaccination. Here the CDR3 reads CASSLIAGGNTEAFF. Written as DNA, the CDR3 is TGTGCCAGCAGCTTAATAGCCGGAGGGAACACTGAAGCTTTCTTT. Complete variable domain (other parts from reference TRBV7-3 and TRBJ1-1): GAGVSQTPSNKVTEKGKYVELRCDPISGHTALYWYRQSLGQGPEFLIYFQGTGAADDSGLPNDRFFAVRPEGSVSTLKIQRTERGDSAVYLCASSLIAGGNTEAFFGQGTRLTVV.